This T cell receptor (beta chain) was captured by sequencing in a study of CD8 T cells in Susac syndrome. In regard to this clonotype: Its specificity is unknown.

Sequencing of TCR beta was carried out in blood CD8+ and CD4+ T cells. TEMRA cells were enriched by FACS, and CD4+ and CD8+ T cells were negatively isolated. Study findings and constraints: Acknowledgment was made by the study that its TCR sequencing and HLA analysis involved a relatively small number of individuals.

The junction had 4 bases not matched to a gene; V was cut back by 1 base and J by 5 bases. CDR3 size: 14 residues. The germline gives CDR1 SNHLY, CDR2 FYNNEI. Random hexamers served to reverse transcribe roughly 0.45 to 1 ug RNA. Amplification of TCR beta CDR3 spanned 54 Vbeta and 13 Jbeta via immunoSEQ multiplex PCR. MiXCR was run by TCRdb on the immunoSEQ multiplex PCR reads, yielding one entry per CDR3 protein. The sample records 150,000 to 200,000 distinct CDR3 sequences, around 95% being singletons. The receptor comes from a human donor with multiple sclerosis. Sequencing used CD8+ T cells from PBMCs. J is TRBJ1-1 and V is TRBV2; 7 bases match TRBD1. The chain's CDR3 is CASSEDRGRTEAFF. For the CDR3, the DNA is TGTGCCAGCAGTGAAGATAGGGGGCGAACTGAAGCTTTCTTT.